The 20 T cell receptor beta chains given below trace back to one sample, sequenced in a study of blood T cell repertoires in COVID-19. The protocol was immunoSEQ multiplex PCR, while the TCRdb copy is restricted to in-frame clones and leaves out a portion. The table shows 450,000 or so clones, with 80% to 95% occurring only once. Input material: PBMCs or T cells enriched from blood (not recorded which). These receptor sequences come from a man between 18 and 35 years old who had recovered from COVID-19.

The chain carries TRBV5-4 and TRBJ1-2; D is undetermined. Germline-derived CDR1 and CDR2 are SGHNT and YYREEE (reference sequence). V was clipped by 0 bases and J by 7 bases, with 19 bases between them. The CDR3 has 16 amino acids. Here the CDR3 reads CASSLDEQLTAIGYTF. The CDR3 DNA reads as TGTGCCAGCAGCTTGGATGAACAGCTAACCGCTATTGGCTACACCTTC.

CDR3 loop: CASSLNSGINYGYTF. CDR3 bases: TGTGCCAGCAGTTTAAATTCAGGGATCAACTATGGCTACACCTTC. The rearrangement links TRBV28 to TRBJ1-2, with a tentative D call TRBD1 (5 bases). V dropped 2 bases and J dropped 2 bases, with 12 bases sitting between them. Germline-derived CDR1 and CDR2 are MDHEN and SYDVKM. The CDR3 extends over 15 amino acids.

This clone was picked up one time. CDR3 coding DNA: TGTGCCAGCACCTCCGGGGGGGGAGGTTCACCCCTCCACTTT. This codes for CASTSGGGGSPLHF. J is TRBJ1-6 and V is TRBV7-8; a weak D match, TRBD1 (5 bases). CDR1 and CDR2 from the germline V gene are SGHVS and FQNEAQ. The CDR3 is made up of 14 amino acids. The V gene lost 7 bases and the J gene lost 9 bases, with 16 bases spanning the gap. Full variable domain (rest looked up from reference TRBV7-8 and TRBJ1-6): GAGVSQSPRYKVAKRGQDVALRCDPISGHVSLFWYQQALGQGPEFLTYFQNEAQLDKSGLPSDRFFAERPEGSVSTLKIQRTQQEDSAVYLCASTSGGGGSPLHFGNGTRLTVT.

This clone was seen only once. The chain has TRBV28 and TRBJ2-1, with D maybe TRBD2 (5 bases). The CDR3 has 14 residues. Between the trimmed V and J ends, which lost 3 bases and 6 bases, there was a span of 12 bases. Germline V gives CDR1 MDHEN, CDR2 SYDVKM. The CDR3 here is CASSLEVRSNEQFF. The CDR3 nucleotides read TGTGCCAGCAGTTTGGAGGTGCGGAGCAATGAGCAGTTCTTC. Full variable domain (missing parts from reference TRBV28 and TRBJ2-1): DVKVTQSSRYLVKRTGEKVFLECVQDMDHENMFWYRQDPGLGLRLIYFSYDVKMKEKGDIPEGYSVSREKKERFSLILESASTNQTSMYLCASSLEVRSNEQFFGPGTRLTVL.

The rearrangement joins TRBV28 to TRBJ1-4; a possible D gene is TRBD1 (5 bases). Germline values: CDR1 MDHEN, CDR2 SYDVKM. The CDR3 runs 16 residues. V lost 10 bases to trimming and J lost 6 bases, with 24 bases between them. CDR3 coding DNA: TGTGCCACCCGAAAAATCCACAGGAATTTTGATGAAAAACTGTTTTTT. Residues: CATRKIHRNFDEKLFF. Full variable domain (outside the CDR3, taken from reference TRBV28 and TRBJ1-4): DVKVTQSSRYLVKRTGEKVFLECVQDMDHENMFWYRQDPGLGLRLIYFSYDVKMKEKGDIPEGYSVSREKKERFSLILESASTNQTSMYLCATRKIHRNFDEKLFFGSGTQLSVL.

The J gene is TRBJ2-7, the V gene TRBV4-1; unclear D gene. This CDR3 spans 15 amino acids. Per germline, CDR1 MGHRA and CDR2 YSYEKL. Trimming removed 2 bases from V and 2 bases from J, with 13 bases in between. The CDR3 reads CASSQSEVQTYEQYF. The CDR3 coding sequence is TGCGCCAGCAGCCAATCCGAGGTACAAACCTACGAGCAGTACTTC.

This chain uses TRBV30 with TRBJ2-7, with TRBD2 as a possible D gene (6 bases). CDR3 length equals 12 residues. In germline, CDR1 is GTSNPN, CDR2 SVGIG (reference sequence). Trimming took off 3 bases at V and 4 bases at J, with 10 bases between the two ends. The CDR3 reads CAWSRLEYEQYF. DNA of the CDR3: TGTGCCTGGAGCCGACTAGAGTACGAGCAGTACTTC.

This chain's CDR3 is CASSSLGGEGTDTQYF. The CDR3 DNA follows: TGTGCCAGCAGTTCCTTAGGGGGGGAAGGCACAGATACGCAGTATTTT. The chain recombines TRBV28 with TRBJ2-3; tentative D call: TRBD2 (7 bases). Germline V gene sequence: CDR1 MDHEN, CDR2 SYDVKM. Trimming removed 4 bases from V and 1 base from J, with 15 bases in between. This CDR3 region has 16 residues. The variable domain in full, completed from reference TRBV28 and TRBJ2-3, reads DVKVTQSSRYLVKRTGEKVFLECVQDMDHENMFWYRQDPGLGLRLIYFSYDVKMKEKGDIPEGYSVSREKKERFSLILESASTNQTSMYLCASSSLGGEGTDTQYFGPGTRLTVL.

The rearrangement joins TRBV5-4 to TRBJ2-2, with TRBD2 matching over 12 bases. The CDR3 is 17 amino acids. Unmatched junction bases numbered 2, after V lost 0 bases and J lost 2 bases. Germline loops: CDR1 SGHNT, CDR2 YYREEE (reference sequence). CDR3: CASSLGGLAGNTGELFF. The CDR3 DNA is TGTGCCAGCAGCTTGGGGGGACTAGCGGGTAACACCGGGGAGCTGTTTTTT.

J is TRBJ1-1 and V is TRBV10-3; 8 bases agree with TRBD1. The CDR3 length is 18 residues. Trimming at V came to 7 bases and at J to 0 bases, leaving 16 bases not matched to a gene. Germline values: CDR1 ENHRY, CDR2 SYGVKD. CDR3 in DNA: TGTGCCATCACCCCCCAGCCGGGACAGGAAAAAATGAACACTGAAGCTTTCTTT. Residues: CAITPQPGQEKMNTEAFF.

With regard to this clone: One end of the junction is discordant with germline, which a read error may explain. The chain carries TRBV2 and TRBJ1-5; no firm D call. This CDR3 has 16 residues. CDR1 and CDR2 from the germline V gene are SNHLY and FYNNEI. The CDR3 DNA sequence: TGTGCCAGCAGTCAAGCGATCCGGGAAAGACGGCAGCCCCAGCATTTT. It translates to CASSQAIRERRQPQHF.

This clone was detected a few times. This chain connects TRBV14 to TRBJ1-5; no definite D call. CDR3 length: 14 amino acids. V dropped 8 bases and J dropped 0 bases, with 11 bases sitting between them. Germline-derived CDR1 and CDR2 are SGHDN and FVKESK. CDR3 nucleotide sequence: TGTGCCAGCGTAACACCATATAGCAATCAGCCCCAGCATTTT. Encoded protein: CASVTPYSNQPQHF.

The rearrangement joins TRBV30 to TRBJ1-5, with a weak D call TRBD1 (5 bases). This CDR3 region has 13 residues. In germline, CDR1 is GTSNPN, CDR2 SVGIG (reference sequence). With 5 bases removed from V and 0 bases from J, the gap between germline ends came to 8 bases. CDR3 region: CAWSTDSNQPQHF. In nucleotides, the CDR3 is TGTGCCTGGTCGACAGATAGCAATCAGCCCCAGCATTTT.

CDR3 residues: CSVLRHTGNEQYF. As DNA, the CDR3 is TGCAGCGTCCTACGACACACAGGGAACGAGCAGTACTTC. The gene calls are TRBV29-1 and TRBJ2-7, with D possibly being TRBD1 (6 bases). V lost 6 bases, J lost 5 bases, and 17 bases lay in between. The CDR3 sequence is 13 residues long. The germline V gene has CDR1 SQVTM and CDR2 ANQGSEA.

The genes are TRBV6-1 and TRBJ2-3; 7 bases match TRBD2. Germline V gene data show CDR1 as MNHNS and CDR2 as SASEGT. The CDR3 runs 16 residues. Trimming at V came to 2 bases and at J to 2 bases, leaving 7 bases not matched to a gene. The CDR3 DNA follows: TGTGCCAGCAGTGAATTTGAGGGAGGGCTCACAGATACGCAGTATTTT. Translating it yields CASSEFEGGLTDTQYF.

The chain is built from TRBV2 and TRBJ1-5; D perhaps matches TRBD1 (5 bases). V was trimmed by 1 base and J by 5 bases, leaving 15 bases between them. The CDR3 contains 16 residues. Germline V gene sequence: CDR1 SNHLY, CDR2 FYNNEI. This CDR3 is CASSEEEGRAYQPQHF. CDR3 nucleotides: TGTGCCAGCAGTGAAGAGGAGGGCAGGGCTTATCAGCCCCAGCATTTT.

The chain links TRBV19 to TRBJ1-4; D unclear. V lost 3 bases and J 8 bases, leaving 16 bases between the germline ends. The CDR3 is 15 residues long. In germline, CDR1 is LNHDA, CDR2 SQIVND (reference sequence). The CDR3 region has the DNA TGTGCCAGTAGTATTCTTCTCTCTACGGGGGAAAAACTGTTTTTT. The encoded protein is CASSILLSTGEKLFF. The variable domain in full, with the rest retrieved from reference TRBV19 and TRBJ1-4, is DGGITQSPKYLFRKEGQNVTLSCEQNLNHDAMYWYRQDPGQGLRLIYYSQIVNDFQKGDIAEGYSVSREKKESFPLTVTSAQKNPTAFYLCASSILLSTGEKLFFGSGTQLSVL.

This chain connects TRBV6-1 to TRBJ1-2, with TRBD1 as a possible D gene (6 bases). The V gene lost 0 bases and the J gene lost 3 bases, with 14 bases spanning the gap. The CDR3 is made up of 16 amino acids. Germline values: CDR1 MNHNS, CDR2 SASEGT. The CDR3 reads CASSEALRGVDYGYTF. The CDR3 nucleotides read TGTGCCAGCAGTGAAGCGCTCAGGGGAGTGGACTATGGCTACACCTTC.

This clone was counted a single time. This chain links TRBV19 with TRBJ1-1; 8 positions match TRBD1. The J segment lost 1 base and the V segment lost 5 bases, leaving 6 bases of the junction unmatched. The CDR3 runs to 15 residues. CDR1 is LNHDA, CDR2 SQIVND, per germline (reference sequence). Here the CDR3 DNA reads TGTGCCAGTAGTCCGATGGACAGGGCGAACACTGAAGCTTTCTTT. Translating gives CASSPMDRANTEAFF.

The rearrangement uses TRBV9 and TRBJ2-1; 10 bases match TRBD2. Germline-derived CDR1 and CDR2 are SGDLS and YYNGEE. J gave up 6 bases and V 4 bases, and 7 bases lay outside the gene matches. The CDR3 spans 15 residues. CDR3 coding DNA: TGTGCCAGCAGCCTCCTAGCGGGAGTGTCCAATGAGCAGTTCTTC. Translating it yields CASSLLAGVSNEQFF.